This paragraph reports one TCR beta chain. Antigen: not known. This entry is derived from a study of shared clonotypes between healthy human individuals. About the research overall: Used for every donor were three CD4 naive, three CD4 memory, two CD8 naive and one CD8 memory plate.

General study findings and limits: The donor pool, a small one, limited the genetic and exposure-history diversity represented.

Profiled with immunoSEQ multiplex PCR; TCRdb holds only in-frame clones, not every one. The profile covers about 2,500,000 clones, with about 92% appearing a single time and more than 0.12% taken by the ten largest. Germline CDR1 is MRHNA and CDR2 is SNTAGT. The CDR3 consists of 13 residues. The ends were cut back, 2 bases at V and 6 bases at J, with 10 bases in the middle. Sample: naive CD4+ T cells sorted from blood. Subset meaning: CD45RA+ positively selected. This sequence joins TRBV6-4 and TRBJ1-2; D possibly corresponds to TRBD1 (6 bases). The origin of this receptor is a man aged 18 to 35 in good health. CDR3: CASSDGQGNGYTF. The DNA for the CDR3 is TGTGCCAGCAGTGACGGCCAGGGGAATGGCTACACCTTC.